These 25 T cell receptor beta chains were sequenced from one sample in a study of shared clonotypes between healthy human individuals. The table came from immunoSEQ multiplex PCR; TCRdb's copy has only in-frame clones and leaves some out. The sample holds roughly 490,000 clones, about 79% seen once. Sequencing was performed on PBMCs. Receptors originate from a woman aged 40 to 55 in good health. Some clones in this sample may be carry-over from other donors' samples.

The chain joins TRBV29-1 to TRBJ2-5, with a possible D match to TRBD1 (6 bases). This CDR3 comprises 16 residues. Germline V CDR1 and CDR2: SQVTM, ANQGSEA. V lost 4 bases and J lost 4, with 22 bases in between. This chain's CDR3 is CSVGGSRGRGGETQYF. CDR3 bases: TGCAGCGTTGGCGGCAGTCGGGGCAGAGGGGGAGAGACCCAGTACTTC.

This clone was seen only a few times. The CDR3 spells CASISPLEQEPYEQYF. The CDR3 coding sequence is TGTGCCAGCATCTCCCCCCTGGAGCAGGAACCCTACGAGCAGTACTTC. The J gene is TRBJ2-7, the V gene TRBV28; D is unclear. In germline, CDR1 is MDHEN, CDR2 SYDVKM. The ends were cut back, 7 bases at V and 2 bases at J, with 21 bases in the middle. This CDR3 comprises 16 residues.

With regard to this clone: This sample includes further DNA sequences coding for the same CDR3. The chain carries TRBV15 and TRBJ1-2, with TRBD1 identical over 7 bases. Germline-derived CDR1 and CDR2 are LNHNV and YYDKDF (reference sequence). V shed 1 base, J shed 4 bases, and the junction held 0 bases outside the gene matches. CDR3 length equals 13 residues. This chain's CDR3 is CATSRGQGYGYTF. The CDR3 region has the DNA TGTGCCACCAGCAGAGGACAGGGCTATGGCTACACCTTC.

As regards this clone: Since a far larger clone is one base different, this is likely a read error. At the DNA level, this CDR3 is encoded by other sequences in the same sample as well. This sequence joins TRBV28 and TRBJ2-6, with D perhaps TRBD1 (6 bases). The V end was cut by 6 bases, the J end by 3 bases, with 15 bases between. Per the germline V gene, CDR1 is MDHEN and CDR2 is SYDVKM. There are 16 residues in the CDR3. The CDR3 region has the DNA TGTGCCAGCAGCTCCGGACAGTTAGATGGGGCCAACGTCCTGACTTTC. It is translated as CASSSGQLDGANVLTF.

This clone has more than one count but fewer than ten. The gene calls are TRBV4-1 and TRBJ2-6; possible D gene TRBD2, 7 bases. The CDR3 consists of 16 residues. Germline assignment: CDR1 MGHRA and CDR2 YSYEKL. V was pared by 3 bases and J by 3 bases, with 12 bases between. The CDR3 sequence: CASSQGGGGGANVLTF. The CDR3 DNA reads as TGCGCCAGCAGCCAGGGAGGGGGAGGTGGGGCCAACGTCCTGACTTTC.

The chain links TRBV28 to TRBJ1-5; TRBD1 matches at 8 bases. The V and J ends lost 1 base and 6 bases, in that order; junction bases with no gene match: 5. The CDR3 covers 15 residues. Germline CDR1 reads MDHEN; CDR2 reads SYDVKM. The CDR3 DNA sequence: TGTGCCAGCAGTTTATTGGCAGGGGGCTTTCAGCCCCAGCATTTT. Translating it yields CASSLLAGGFQPQHF. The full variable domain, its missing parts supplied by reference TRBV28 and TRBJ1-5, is DVKVTQSSRYLVKRTGEKVFLECVQDMDHENMFWYRQDPGLGLRLIYFSYDVKMKEKGDIPEGYSVSREKKERFSLILESASTNQTSMYLCASSLLAGGFQPQHFGDGTRLSIL.

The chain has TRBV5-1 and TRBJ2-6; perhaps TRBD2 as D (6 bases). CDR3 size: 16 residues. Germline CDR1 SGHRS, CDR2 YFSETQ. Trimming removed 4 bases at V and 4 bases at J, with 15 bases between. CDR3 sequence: CASSPATSSGANVLTF. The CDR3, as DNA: TGCGCCAGCAGCCCCGCAACTAGCTCGGGGGCCAACGTCCTGACTTTC.

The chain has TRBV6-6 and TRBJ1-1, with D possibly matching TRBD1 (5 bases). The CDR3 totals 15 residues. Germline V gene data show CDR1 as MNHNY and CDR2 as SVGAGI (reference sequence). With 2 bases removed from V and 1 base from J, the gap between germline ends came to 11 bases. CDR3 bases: TGTGCCAGCAGTTACGGGGGGATTCGGAACACTGAAGCTTTCTTT. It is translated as CASSYGGIRNTEAFF.

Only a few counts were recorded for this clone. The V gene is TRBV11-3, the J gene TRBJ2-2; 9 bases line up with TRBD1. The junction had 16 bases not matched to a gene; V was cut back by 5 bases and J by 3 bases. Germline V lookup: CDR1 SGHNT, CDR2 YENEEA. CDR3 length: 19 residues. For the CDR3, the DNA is TGTGCCAGCAGCCTTTCTCTAGGGACAGGGATTTGGGACACCGGGGAGCTGTTTTTT. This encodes CASSLSLGTGIWDTGELFF. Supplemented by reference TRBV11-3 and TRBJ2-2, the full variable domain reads EAGVVQSPRYKIIEKKQPVAFWCNPISGHNTLYWYLQNLGQGPELLIRYENEEAVDDSQLPKDRFSAERLKGVDSTLKIQPAELGDSAVYLCASSLSLGTGIWDTGELFFGEGSRLTVL.

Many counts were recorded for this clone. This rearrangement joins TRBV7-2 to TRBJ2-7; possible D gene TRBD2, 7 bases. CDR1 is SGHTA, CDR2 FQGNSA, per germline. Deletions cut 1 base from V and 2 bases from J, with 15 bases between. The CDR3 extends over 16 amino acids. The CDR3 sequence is CASSLVAGATTYEQYF. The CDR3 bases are TGTGCCAGCAGCTTAGTGGCGGGGGCTACTACCTACGAGCAGTACTTC. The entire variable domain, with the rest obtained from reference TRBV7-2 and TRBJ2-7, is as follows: GAGVSQSPSNKVTEKGKDVELRCDPISGHTALYWYRQSLGQGLEFLIYFQGNSAPDKSGLPSDRFSAERTGGSVSTLTIQRTQQEDSAVYLCASSLVAGATTYEQYFGPGTRLTVT.

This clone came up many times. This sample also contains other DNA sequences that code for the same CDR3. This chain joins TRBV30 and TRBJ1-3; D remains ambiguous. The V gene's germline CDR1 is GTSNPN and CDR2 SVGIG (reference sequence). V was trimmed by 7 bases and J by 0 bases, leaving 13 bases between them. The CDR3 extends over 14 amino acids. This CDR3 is CALERSVSGNTIYF. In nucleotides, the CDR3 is TGTGCCTTAGAGCGGAGTGTCTCTGGAAACACCATATATTTT. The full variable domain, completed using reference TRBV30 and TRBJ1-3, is SQTIHQWPATLVQPVGSPLSLECTVEGTSNPNLYWYRQAAGRGLQLLFYSVGIGQISSEVPQNLSASRPQDRQFILSSKKLLLSDSGFYLCALERSVSGNTIYFGEGSWLTVV.

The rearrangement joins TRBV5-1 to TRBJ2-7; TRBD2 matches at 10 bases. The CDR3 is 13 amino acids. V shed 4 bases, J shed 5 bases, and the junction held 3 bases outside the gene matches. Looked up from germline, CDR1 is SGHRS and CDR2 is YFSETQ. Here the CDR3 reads CASSTGTSDEQYF. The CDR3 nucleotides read TGCGCCAGCAGCACCGGGACTAGCGACGAGCAGTACTTC.

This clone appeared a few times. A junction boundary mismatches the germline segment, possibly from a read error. The CDR3 spells CASNTGGESSEQYF. As DNA, the CDR3 is TGTGCCAGCAACACCGGGGGGGAGTCCTCCGAGCAGTACTTC. The genes are TRBV4-2 and TRBJ2-5; 8 nucleotides line up with TRBD2. The J call may be in error: the DNA end matches TRBJ2-7 better. The CDR3 has 14 amino acids. CDR1 is LGHNA and CDR2 is YNFKEQ in the germline V gene.

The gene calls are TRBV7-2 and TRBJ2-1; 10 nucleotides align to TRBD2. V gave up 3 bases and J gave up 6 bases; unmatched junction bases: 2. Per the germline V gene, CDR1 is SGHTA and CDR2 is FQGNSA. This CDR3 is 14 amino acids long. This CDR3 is CASSFSSGGNEQFF. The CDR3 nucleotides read TGTGCCAGCAGCTTTTCTAGCGGGGGCAATGAGCAGTTCTTC. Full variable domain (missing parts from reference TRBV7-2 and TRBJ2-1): GAGVSQSPSNKVTEKGKDVELRCDPISGHTALYWYRQSLGQGLEFLIYFQGNSAPDKSGLPSDRFSAERTGGSVSTLTIQRTQQEDSAVYLCASSFSSGGNEQFFGPGTRLTVL.

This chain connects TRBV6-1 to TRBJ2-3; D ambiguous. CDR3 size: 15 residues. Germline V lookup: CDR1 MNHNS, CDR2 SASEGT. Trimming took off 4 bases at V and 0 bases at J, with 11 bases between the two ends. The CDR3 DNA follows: TGTGCCAGCAGTGCATGGTTCGGGAGCACAGATACGCAGTATTTT. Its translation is CASSAWFGSTDTQYF.

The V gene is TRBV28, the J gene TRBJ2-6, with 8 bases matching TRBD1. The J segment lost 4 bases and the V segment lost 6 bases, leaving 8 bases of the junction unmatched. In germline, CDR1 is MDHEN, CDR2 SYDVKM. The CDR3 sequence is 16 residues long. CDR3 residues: CASSFDRGNGANVLTF. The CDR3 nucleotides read TGTGCCAGCAGCTTCGACAGGGGTAACGGGGCCAACGTCCTGACTTTC.

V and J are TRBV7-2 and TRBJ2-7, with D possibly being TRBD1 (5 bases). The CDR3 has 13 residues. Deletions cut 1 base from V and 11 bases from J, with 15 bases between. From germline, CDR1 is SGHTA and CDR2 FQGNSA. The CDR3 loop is CASSLGLSREKYF. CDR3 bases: TGTGCCAGCAGCTTAGGCCTGAGCAGGGAAAAGTACTTC.

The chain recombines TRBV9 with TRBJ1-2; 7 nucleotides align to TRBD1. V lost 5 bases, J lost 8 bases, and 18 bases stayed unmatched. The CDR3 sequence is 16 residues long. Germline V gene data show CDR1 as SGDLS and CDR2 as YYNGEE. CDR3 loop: CASSPRTGDPTPGYTF. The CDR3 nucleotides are TGTGCCAGCAGTCCCCGGACAGGTGATCCGACGCCCGGCTACACCTTC.

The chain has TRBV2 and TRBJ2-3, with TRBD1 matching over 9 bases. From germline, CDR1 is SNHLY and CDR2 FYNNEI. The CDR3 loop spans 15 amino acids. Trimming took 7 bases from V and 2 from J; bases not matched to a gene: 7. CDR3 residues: CASIRDRASTDTQYF. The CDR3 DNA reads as TGTGCCAGCATCCGGGACAGGGCGTCCACAGATACGCAGTATTTT.

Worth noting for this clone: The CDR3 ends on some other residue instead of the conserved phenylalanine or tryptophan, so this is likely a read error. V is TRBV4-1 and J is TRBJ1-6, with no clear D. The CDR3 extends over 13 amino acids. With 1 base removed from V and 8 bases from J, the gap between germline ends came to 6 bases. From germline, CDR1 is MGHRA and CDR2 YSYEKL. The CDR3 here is CASSQVGDSPLHL. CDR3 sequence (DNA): TGCGCCAGCAGCCAAGTTGGTGATTCACCCCTCCACCTT.

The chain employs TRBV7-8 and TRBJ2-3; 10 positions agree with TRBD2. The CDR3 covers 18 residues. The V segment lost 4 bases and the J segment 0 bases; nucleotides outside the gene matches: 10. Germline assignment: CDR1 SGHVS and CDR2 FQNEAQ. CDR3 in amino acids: CASSSGLAEYISTDTQYF. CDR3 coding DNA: TGTGCCAGCAGCTCCGGACTAGCGGAATACATTAGCACAGATACGCAGTATTTT. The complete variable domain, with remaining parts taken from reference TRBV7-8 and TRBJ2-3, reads GAGVSQSPRYKVAKRGQDVALRCDPISGHVSLFWYQQALGQGPEFLTYFQNEAQLDKSGLPSDRFFAERPEGSVSTLKIQRTQQEDSAVYLCASSSGLAEYISTDTQYFGPGTRLTVL.

CDR3 nucleotide sequence: TGTGCCACCCAGGATTTCCCAGCGAACACTGAAGCTTTCTTT. Protein: CATQDFPANTEAFF. This rearrangement joins TRBV28 to TRBJ1-1; D gene unclear. V was trimmed by 10 bases and J by 1 base, leaving 16 bases between them. The CDR3 contains 14 residues. Germline V gene sequence: CDR1 MDHEN, CDR2 SYDVKM.

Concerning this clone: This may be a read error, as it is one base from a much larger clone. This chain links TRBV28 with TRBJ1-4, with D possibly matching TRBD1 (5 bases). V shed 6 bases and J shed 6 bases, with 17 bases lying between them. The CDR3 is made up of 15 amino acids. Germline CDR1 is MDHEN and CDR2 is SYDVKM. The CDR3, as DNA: TGTGCCAGCAGCCGGGCCGGGCCGGGGGATGAAAAACTGTTTTTT. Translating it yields CASSRAGPGDEKLFF.

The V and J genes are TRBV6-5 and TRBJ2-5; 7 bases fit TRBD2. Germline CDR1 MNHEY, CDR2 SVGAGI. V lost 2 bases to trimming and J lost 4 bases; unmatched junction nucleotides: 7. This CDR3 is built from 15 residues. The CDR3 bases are TGTGCCAGCAGTTACGGTGGGGGGGGTGTAGAGACCCAGTACTTC. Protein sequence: CASSYGGGGVETQYF.

CDR3 amino acids: CASSTGTSPSYEQYF. The CDR3 coding sequence is TGTGCCAGCAGTACAGGGACATCCCCCTCCTACGAGCAGTACTTC. The rearrangement joins TRBV28 to TRBJ2-7; possibly TRBD1 for D (6 bases). V gave up 5 bases and J gave up 0 bases, with 14 bases separating them. This CDR3 spans 15 amino acids. Germline CDR1 and CDR2: MDHEN and SYDVKM.